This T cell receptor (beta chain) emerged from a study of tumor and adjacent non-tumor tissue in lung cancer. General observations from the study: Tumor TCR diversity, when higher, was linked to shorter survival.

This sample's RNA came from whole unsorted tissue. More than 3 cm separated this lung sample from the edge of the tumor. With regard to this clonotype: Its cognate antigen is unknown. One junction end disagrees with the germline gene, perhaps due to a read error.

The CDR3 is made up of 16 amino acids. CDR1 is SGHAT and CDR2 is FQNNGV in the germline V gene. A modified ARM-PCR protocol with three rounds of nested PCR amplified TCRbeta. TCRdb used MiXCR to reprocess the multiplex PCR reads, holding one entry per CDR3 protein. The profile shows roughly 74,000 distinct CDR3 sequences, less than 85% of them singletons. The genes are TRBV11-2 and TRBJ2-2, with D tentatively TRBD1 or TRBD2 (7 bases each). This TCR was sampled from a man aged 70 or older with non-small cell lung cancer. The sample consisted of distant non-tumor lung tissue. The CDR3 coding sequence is TGTGTCAGCAGCTTAATGGGCACAGGGGTTGCCGGGGGGTTGTTTTTT. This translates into CVSSLMGTGVAGGLFF.